A selection of T cell receptor beta chains follows, all from one sample in a study of control samples from healthy donors and cancer patients. Clones were sequenced by immunoSEQ multiplex PCR, and TCRdb holds only the in-frame ones, with some missing. Of about 130,000 clones detected, roughly 90% appear once; the ten largest clones hold around 2.1%. Specimen: blood. All receptors derive from a woman in her forties or fifties in good health. CDR3s include the opening cysteine and the closing phenylalanine or tryptophan. A D gene is named only where the DNA matches it firmly. A clone size is listed for some rows: how often the clone was seen (once, few, many), or a class if it is expanded.

>.|.|TRBV4-1|TRBJ2-3
CASRSTGSSDTQYF
TGCGCCAGCAGGTCCACAGGGAGCTCAGATACGCAGTATTTT
>.|TRBD1|TRBV5-1|TRBJ1-2
CASSSGDSPLRGYTF
TGCGCCAGCAGCTCCGGGGACAGCCCATTAAGAGGCTACACCTTC
>.|.|TRBV6-5|TRBJ1-6
CASSSPLGNSPLHF
TGTGCCAGCAGCTCGCCTCTGGGGAATTCACCCCTCCACTTT
>.|TRBD1|TRBV29-1|TRBJ2-1
CSVVNRGQRGEQFF
TGCAGCGTCGTTAACAGGGGCCAACGGGGTGAGCAGTTCTTC
>.|TRBD2|TRBV27|TRBJ2-2
CASSLSQSGRKGGELFF
TGTGCCAGCAGTTTATCGCAGAGCGGGAGAAAGGGCGGGGAGCTGTTTTTT
>few|.|TRBV9|TRBJ1-3
CASSVDGGSGNTIYF
TGTGCCAGCAGCGTAGACGGGGGTTCGGGAAACACCATATATTTT
>.|TRBD2|TRBV20-1|TRBJ2-1
CSASIPGGLNEQFF
TGCAGTGCTAGTATTCCGGGGGGGCTGAATGAGCAGTTCTTC
>.|.|TRBV5-5|TRBJ2-1
CASSFRGEARNEQFF
TGTGCCAGCAGCTTTAGGGGCGAGGCTCGCAATGAGCAGTTCTTC
>.|.|TRBV21-1|TRBJ2-7
CASSKEEAEQYF
TGTGCCAGCAGCAAAGAAGAGGCCGAGCAGTACTTC
>.|.|TRBV4-1|TRBJ2-6
CASSQVLGSGANVLTF
TGCGCCAGCAGCCAAGTGTTGGGCTCTGGGGCCAACGTCCTGACTTTC
>.|.|TRBV18|TRBJ1-3
CASSPQGVSGNTIYF
TGTGCCAGCTCACCCCAGGGAGTCTCTGGAAACACCATATATTTT
>once|.|TRBV5-1|TRBJ2-4
CASSFEGLAKNIQYF
TGCGCCAGCAGCTTTGAGGGGTTAGCCAAAAACATTCAGTACTTC
>.|.|TRBV5-1|TRBJ1-1
CASSLVPGMNTEAFF
TGCGCCAGCAGCTTGGTCCCAGGGATGAACACTGAAGCTTTCTTT
>.|.|TRBV18|TRBJ2-6
CASSPLVPGSGANVLTF
TGTGCCAGCTCACCATTAGTGCCAGGCTCTGGGGCCAACGTCCTGACTTTC
>.|TRBD1|TRBV14|TRBJ2-5
CASSHHTGTGDSETQYF
TGTGCCAGCAGCCATCACACCGGGACAGGGGACTCAGAGACCCAGTACTTC
>once|.|TRBV6-5|TRBJ1-2
CASSYRRDYGYTF
TGTGCCAGCAGTTACAGGAGGGACTATGGCTACACCTTC
>.|.|TRBV11-1|TRBJ2-1
CASSSLAPSYNEQFF
TGTGCCAGCAGCTCACTAGCCCCCTCCTACAATGAGCAGTTCTTC
>once|TRBD1|TRBV6-5|TRBJ1-1
CASSYRQGPNTEAFF
TGTGCCAGCAGTTACCGACAGGGCCCGAACACTGAAGCTTTCTTT
>.|TRBD1|TRBV9|TRBJ1-6
CASSLGTGKEGSPLHF
TGTGCCAGCAGCTTAGGGACAGGGAAAGAGGGTTCACCCCTCCACTTT
>.|.|TRBV2|TRBJ1-5
CASRRGYSNQPQHF
TGTGCCAGCAGGCGGGGGTATAGCAATCAGCCCCAGCATTTT